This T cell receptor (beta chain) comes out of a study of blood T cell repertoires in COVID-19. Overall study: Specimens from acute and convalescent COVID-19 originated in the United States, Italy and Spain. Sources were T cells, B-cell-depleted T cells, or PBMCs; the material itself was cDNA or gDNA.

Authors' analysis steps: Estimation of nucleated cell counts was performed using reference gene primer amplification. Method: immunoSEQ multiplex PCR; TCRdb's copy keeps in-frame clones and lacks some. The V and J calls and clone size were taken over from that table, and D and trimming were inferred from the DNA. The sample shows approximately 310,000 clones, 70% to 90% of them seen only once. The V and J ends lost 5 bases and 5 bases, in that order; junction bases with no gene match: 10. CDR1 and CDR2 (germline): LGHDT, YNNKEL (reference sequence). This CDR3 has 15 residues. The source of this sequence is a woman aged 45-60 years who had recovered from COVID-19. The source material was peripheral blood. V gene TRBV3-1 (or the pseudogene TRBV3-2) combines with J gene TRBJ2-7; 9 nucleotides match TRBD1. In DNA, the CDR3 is TGTGCCAGCAGCTTCCCTGGGACAGGGAGGAACGAGCAGTACTTC. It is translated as CASSFPGTGRNEQYF.